The entry below gives a single T cell receptor (beta chain) sequence along with its context. This entry belongs to a study of T cell changes during pregnancy in multiple sclerosis. The germline V and J ends were trimmed by 1 base and 0 bases, with 9 bases remaining between them. The CDR3 extends over 16 amino acids. Looked up from germline, CDR1 is SNHLY and CDR2 is FYNNEI. TCRdb's copy holds only in-frame clones and misses some; the assay was immunoSEQ multiplex PCR. The table includes 35,000 to 40,000 clones, 92% detected once. V usage is TRBV2 and J usage is TRBJ2-2; possibly TRBD2 for D (6 bases). The source is a female donor with multiple sclerosis, enrolled in a pregnancy study. The source material was CD4+ T cells from peripheral blood mononuclear cells, sampled in the third trimester of pregnancy. The CDR3 sequence: CASSEVGGTNTGELFF. Here the CDR3 DNA reads TGTGCCAGCAGTGAAGTGGGGGGAACGAACACCGGGGAGCTGTTTTTT. Based on the CDR3 plus reference TRBV2 and TRBJ2-2, the full variable domain is EPEVTQTPSHQVTQMGQEVILRCVPISNHLYFYWYRQILGQKVEFLVSFYNNEISEKSEIFDDQFSVERPDGSNFTLKIRSTKLEDSAMYFCASSEVGGTNTGELFFGEGSRLTVL.